Below, 9 T cell receptor beta chains from the same sample are listed, as sequenced in a study of blood T cell repertoires in COVID-19. The assay was immunoSEQ multiplex PCR, and TCRdb's table has in-frame clones only and misses some. The sample has fewer than 300,000 clones, 85% to 90% seen once. The sequenced sample was peripheral blood. These receptors all stem from a woman aged 50 to 60 with COVID-19, enrolled during active disease.

This chain links TRBV5-1 with TRBJ2-3; 11 positions match TRBD2. After removal of 4 bases from V and 5 bases from J, the junction contained 9 bases not matched to a gene. CDR1 is SGHRS and CDR2 is YFSETQ in the germline V gene. The CDR3 length is 16 residues. The CDR3, as DNA: TGCGCCAGCAGCGAAACTAGCGGGAGCCGTGGAGATACGCAGTATTTT. Amino acids: CASSETSGSRGDTQYF.

This clone has a single count. J is TRBJ2-4 and V is TRBV4-3; D possibly corresponds to TRBD1 (6 bases). CDR3 length: 16 amino acids. V was clipped by 3 bases and J by 5 bases, with 17 bases between them. Looked up from germline, CDR1 is LGHNA and CDR2 is YSLEER. CDR3 residues: CASSQGARITENIQYF. CDR3 DNA: TGCGCCAGCAGCCAGGGGGCCCGAATAACGGAAAACATTCAGTACTTC.

The chain employs TRBV30 and TRBJ2-5; D remains ambiguous. Germline CDR1 GTSNPN, CDR2 SVGIG (reference sequence). Trimming took off 2 bases at V and 5 bases at J, with 9 bases between the two ends. The CDR3 runs 12 residues. CDR3 protein: CAWSRTRETQYF. The CDR3 region has the DNA TGTGCCTGGAGTCGTACCCGGGAGACCCAGTACTTC.

This clone showed up just once. This CDR3 is CSVASGGYTF. The CDR3 DNA is TGCAGCGTTGCATCGGGAGGCTACACCTTC. The V gene is TRBV29-1, the J gene TRBJ1-2, with no clear D. V was trimmed by 4 bases and J by 8 bases, leaving 8 bases between them. The CDR3 has 10 amino acids. From germline, CDR1 is SQVTM and CDR2 ANQGSEA.

Details on this clone: The junction departs from the called germline gene at one end, perhaps through a read error. This rearrangement joins TRBV11-2 to TRBJ2-1, with a weak D call TRBD2 (7 bases). Germline V CDR1 and CDR2: SGHAT, FQNNGV. The CDR3 has 11 amino acids. The CDR3 DNA reads TGTGCCAGCAGCCACTGGGGGGGCCGAATCTTC. This codes for CASSHWGGRIF.

V and J are TRBV5-1 and TRBJ1-3; tentatively, D is TRBD1 (6 bases). The V end was cut by 4 bases, the J end by 4 bases, with 21 bases between. Germline CDR1 and CDR2: SGHRS and YFSETQ. The CDR3 contains 17 residues. DNA of the CDR3: TGCGCCAGCAGCGTCGAGACAGGCGGGGGCCCGGGAAACACCATATATTTT. This codes for CASSVETGGGPGNTIYF.

The gene calls are TRBV21-1 and TRBJ1-2. TRBV21-1 is tagged as a pseudogene. The CDR3 runs to 17 residues. Written as DNA, the CDR3 is TGTGCCAGCAGCCCTCAAGAGACTACTTCTAAGCTATGGGGCTACACCTTC. Its translation: CASSPQETTSKLWGYTF.

This sequence joins TRBV18 and TRBJ2-5, with D possibly matching TRBD1 (5 bases). V gave up 2 bases and J gave up 0 bases, with 22 bases separating them. This CDR3 has 19 residues. CDR1 and CDR2 (germline): KGHSH, LQKENI. The CDR3 reads CASSPKKGRDSRYQETQYF. The CDR3 bases are TGTGCCAGCTCACCAAAAAAGGGCCGCGACAGCCGGTACCAAGAGACCCAGTACTTC. Variable domain in full (rest from reference TRBV18 and TRBJ2-5): NAGVMQNPRHLVRRRGQEARLRCSPMKGHSHVYWYRQLPEEGLKFMVYLQKENIIDESGMPKERFSAEFPKEGPSILRIQQVVRGDSAAYFCASSPKKGRDSRYQETQYFGPGTRLLVL.

The chain recombines TRBV6-5 with TRBJ2-3; possibly TRBD2 for D (5 bases). V lost 6 bases and J lost 1, with 8 bases in between. CDR3 length equals 13 residues. Germline V gives CDR1 MNHEY, CDR2 SVGAGI. The CDR3 sequence: CASRVSGTDTQYF. The CDR3 DNA follows: TGTGCCAGCAGGGTTAGCGGCACAGATACGCAGTATTTT.